The clone carrying this TCR beta chain is a singleton in its sample. The data derive from a study of Ad26.COV2.S vaccination and SARS-CoV-2 variants. The method was immunoSEQ multiplex PCR; TCRdb's version includes in-frame clones alone and lacks a portion of them. The table has about 350,000 clones, roughly nine tenths seen once; the top ten hold around 6.4%. Treatment meaning: around 19 received Ad26.COV2.S at low or high dose, single or two shots; 5 received placebo; per-sample allocation not given. Collection of samples fell on day 63 after the first vaccine or placebo injection. Its platform was an Ad26 vector, and its expressed antigen was Wuhan-strain SARS-CoV-2 spike. Germline values: CDR1 LNHDA, CDR2 SQIVND (reference sequence). This CDR3 is built from 18 residues. J lost 9 bases, V lost 6 bases, and 20 bases had no gene match.

The sequencing here drew on peripheral blood, taken in a trial of Ad26.COV2.S vaccine versus placebo. The sequence was obtained from a person aged 18-65 years who received the Ad26.COV2.S COVID-19 vaccine or a placebo. The chain carries TRBV19 and TRBJ2-7; 13 nucleotides match TRBD2. The CDR3 DNA is TGTGCCAGTAGCAATAGCCCTGGACTAGCGGGAGCCGTAGCAGGGCAGTACTTC. This translates into CASSNSPGLAGAVAGQYF.